Below, 3 T cell receptor beta chains from the same sample are listed, as sequenced in a study of T cells after yellow fever vaccination. MiXCR was run by TCRdb on the 5' RACE reads, yielding one entry per CDR3 protein. The sample shows 500,000 to 650,000 distinct CDR3 sequences, about 12% of them seen only once. This specimen consisted of PBMCs, obtained on the day of the yellow fever booster vaccination. These receptors originate from a man aged 25-45 years who received the YFV17D yellow fever vaccine.

The CDR3 sequence is CASSLDFGGAGAGELFF. In nucleotides, the CDR3 is TGTGCCAGCAGCTTAGATTTCGGGGGGGCCGGCGCCGGGGAGCTGTTTTTT. V and J are TRBV11-2 and TRBJ2-2; 8 bases are shared with TRBD2. From germline, CDR1 is SGHAT and CDR2 FQNNGV. The CDR3 extends over 17 amino acids. V trimming: 0 bases; J trimming: 6 bases; junction bases outside the gene matches: 9.

J is TRBJ1-4 and V is TRBV25-1, with D unclear. Deletions cut 4 bases from V and 0 bases from J, with 6 bases between. CDR3 size: 14 residues. CDR1 MGHDK and CDR2 SYGVNS come from the germline V gene. For the CDR3, the DNA is TGTGCCAGCAGTGTCGGTGCAACTAATGAAAAACTGTTTTTT. Translating gives CASSVGATNEKLFF.

This clonotype was found a few times. This chain joins TRBV20-1 and TRBJ2-5, with TRBD1 matching over 10 bases. Trimming cost V 3 bases and J 1 base; bases outside gene matches: 2. Looked up from germline, CDR1 is DFQATT and CDR2 is SNEGSKA (reference sequence). The CDR3 loop spans 14 amino acids. The CDR3 DNA follows: TGCAGTGCTAGCCGGGACAGGGGCCAAGAGACCCAGTACTTC. Residues: CSASRDRGQETQYF.